A single sample is the source of the 26 T cell receptor beta chains below, sequenced in a study of blood T cell repertoires in COVID-19. Here immunoSEQ multiplex PCR was the method, and the copy in TCRdb shows in-frame clones only, minus some. The table lists approximately 150,000 clones, over 70% of them singletons. The sample was peripheral blood. The receptors shown here come from a woman aged 55-69 years with acute or convalescent COVID-19.

On this clone itself: Other DNA sequences in this specimen translate into the identical CDR3. The CDR3 DNA reads TGTGCCAGCAGTTTTATCAGCAATCAGCCCCAGCATTTT. Translation gives CASSFISNQPQHF. This chain links TRBV12-3 or TRBV12-4 with TRBJ1-5; D ambiguous. The V end was cut by 3 bases, the J end by 1 base, with 4 bases between. The CDR3 consists of 13 residues.

This chain uses TRBV28 with TRBJ2-7; TRBD2 agrees at 8 bases. The CDR3 sequence is 15 residues long. V lost 2 bases to trimming and J lost 2 bases; unmatched junction nucleotides: 5. Germline values: CDR1 MDHEN, CDR2 SYDVKM. CDR3 DNA: TGTGCCAGCAGTTTAGCGGGGGGATACACCTACGAGCAGTACTTC. Residues: CASSLAGGYTYEQYF. Full variable domain (remainder filled in from reference TRBV28 and TRBJ2-7): DVKVTQSSRYLVKRTGEKVFLECVQDMDHENMFWYRQDPGLGLRLIYFSYDVKMKEKGDIPEGYSVSREKKERFSLILESASTNQTSMYLCASSLAGGYTYEQYFGPGTRLTVT.

The V call is TRBV27, the J call TRBJ2-7; 11 bases fit TRBD1. CDR3 length: 16 amino acids. Germline V gives CDR1 MNHEY, CDR2 SMNVEV (reference sequence). The trim removed 8 bases at V and 4 bases at J, leaving 13 bases unmatched. The CDR3 sequence is CASGLGQGAWGYEQYF. For the CDR3, the DNA is TGTGCCAGCGGCCTTGGACAGGGGGCATGGGGTTACGAGCAGTACTTC.

A single count supports this clone. The chain has TRBV12-3 or TRBV12-4 and TRBJ1-2, with D possibly matching TRBD1 (6 bases). CDR3 size: 13 residues. V lost 5 bases to trimming and J lost 3 bases, with 10 bases between them. The chain's CDR3 is CASSPPGDYGYTF. CDR3 nucleotide sequence: TGTGCCAGCAGTCCCCCAGGGGACTATGGCTACACCTTC.

The chain joins TRBV2 to TRBJ2-7, with TRBD1 identical over 8 bases. The germline CDR1 and CDR2 sequences are SNHLY and FYNNEI. The J segment lost 6 bases and the V segment lost 6 bases, leaving 10 bases of the junction unmatched. This CDR3 has 14 residues. DNA for the CDR3: TGTGCCAGCAGCCGGACAGGGCAGGGACGCGAGCAGTACTTC. Protein product: CASSRTGQGREQYF.

The V gene is TRBV5-1, the J gene TRBJ2-1; TRBD1 matches 7 bases. Germline V CDR1 and CDR2: SGHRS, YFSETQ. Trimming at V came to 4 bases and at J to 8 bases, leaving 9 bases not matched to a gene. This CDR3 spans 14 amino acids. The CDR3 nucleotides read TGCGCCAGCAGCCGTGACAGGGATAGAGATGAGCAGTTCTTC. Amino acids: CASSRDRDRDEQFF.

As DNA, the CDR3 is TGTGCCGCCCACAAGGGACAGGGTGCCTACAATGAGCAGTTCTTC. Amino acid sequence: CAAHKGQGAYNEQFF. The V and J genes are TRBV5-4 and TRBJ2-1; 9 nucleotides match TRBD1. The CDR3 runs to 15 residues. Germline CDR1 and CDR2: SGHNT and YYREEE (reference sequence). The ends lost 10 bases at V and 2 bases at J; junction bases unmatched: 10.

The chain couples TRBV24-1 to TRBJ1-6; 7 nucleotides agree with TRBD1. J was trimmed by 7 bases and V by 2 bases; bases with no gene match: 7. CDR1 is KGHDR and CDR2 is SFDVKD in the germline V gene. The CDR3 loop spans 16 amino acids. The CDR3, as DNA: TGTGCCACCAGTGATTCTCCGGGACAGATGAATTCACCCCTCCACTTT. Translation: CATSDSPGQMNSPLHF.

This chain links TRBV29-1 with TRBJ2-7; 10 nucleotides agree with TRBD1. Germline lookup yields CDR1 SQVTM and CDR2 ANQGSEA. V shed 6 bases, J shed 2 bases, and the junction held 7 bases outside the gene matches. This CDR3 spans 14 amino acids. The CDR3 region has the DNA TGCAGCGTAGGGACAGGGGCCCTTGCCTACGAGCAGTACTTC. Residues: CSVGTGALAYEQYF.

Here the CDR3 reads CATSSGGARINEQFF. CDR3 bases: TGTGCCACCAGCAGCGGGGGGGCAAGAATCAATGAGCAGTTCTTC. The chain uses TRBV15 and TRBJ2-1, with TRBD2 matching over 8 bases. This CDR3 is 15 amino acids long. J was trimmed by 6 bases and V by 3 bases; bases with no gene match: 7. Germline V lookup: CDR1 LNHNV, CDR2 YYDKDF (reference sequence).

The chain has TRBV19 and TRBJ2-7; 9 bases align to TRBD1. This CDR3 contains 16 residues. Trimming cost V 3 bases and J 6 bases; bases outside gene matches: 12. CDR1 is LNHDA and CDR2 is SQIVND in the germline V gene (reference sequence). The CDR3 DNA reads as TGTGCCAGTAGTATGAGAAGGGACAGGGATATGGTCGAGCAGTACTTC. Translating it yields CASSMRRDRDMVEQYF.

This chain uses TRBV4-1 with TRBJ2-1; 9 nucleotides agree with TRBD2. Trimming removed 2 bases from V and 4 bases from J; junction bases left unmatched: 12. The CDR3 consists of 18 residues. CDR1 is MGHRA, CDR2 YSYEKL, per germline. The CDR3 here is CASSQLAWASGEYNEQFF. CDR3 DNA: TGCGCCAGCAGCCAATTAGCATGGGCTAGCGGGGAATACAATGAGCAGTTCTTC.

The rearrangement links TRBV29-1 to TRBJ2-1, with D maybe TRBD2 (6 bases). The CDR3 length is 13 residues. V shed 4 bases and J shed 9 bases, with 16 bases lying between them. From germline, CDR1 is SQVTM and CDR2 ANQGSEA. CDR3: CSVGDLGGGEQFF. The CDR3 bases are TGCAGCGTTGGAGACCTCGGGGGAGGTGAGCAGTTCTTC.

CDR3 sequence (DNA): TGTGCCAGCAGTAGGGGGGGAGGGAATGAGCAGTTCTTC. Residues: CASSRGGGNEQFF. This sequence joins TRBV6-5 and TRBJ2-1, with a tentative D call TRBD2 (7 bases). Trimming pared 5 bases from V and 7 bases from J, leaving 12 bases between. The CDR3 length is 13 residues. Germline CDR1 and CDR2: MNHEY and SVGAGI.

The V gene is TRBV28, the J gene TRBJ2-1; D is ambiguous. CDR1 and CDR2 from the germline V gene are MDHEN and SYDVKM. This CDR3 region has 14 residues. The V end was cut by 2 bases, the J end by 4 bases, with 9 bases between. The CDR3 here is CASSLGLAYNEQFF. CDR3 in DNA: TGTGCCAGCAGTTTAGGCCTCGCTTACAATGAGCAGTTCTTC.

This chain uses TRBV7-9 with TRBJ2-7, with TRBD1 matching over 11 bases. The CDR3 extends over 16 amino acids. With V trimmed by 5 bases and J by 5 bases, 11 bases remained unmatched. Germline CDR1 and CDR2: SEHNR and FQNEAQ (reference sequence). This chain's CDR3 is CASSPLIRTGGNEQYF. Here the CDR3 DNA reads TGTGCCAGCAGCCCACTCATCAGGACAGGGGGCAACGAGCAGTACTTC. Together with reference TRBV7-9 and TRBJ2-7, the CDR3 gives the full variable domain: DTGVSQNPRHKITKRGQNVTFRCDPISEHNRLYWYRQTLGQGPEFLTYFQNEAQLEKSRLLSDRFSAERPKGSFSTLEIQRTEQGDSAMYLCASSPLIRTGGNEQYFGPGTRLTVT.

The V gene is TRBV4-1, the J gene TRBJ1-4; 7 bases are a match to TRBD1. Germline trimming cut 3 bases from V and 11 bases from J; bases unmatched to any gene: 15. Germline CDR1 reads MGHRA; CDR2 reads YSYEKL. This CDR3 is built from 16 residues. The CDR3 region is CASSQETTDRWQKLFF. CDR3 coding DNA: TGCGCCAGCAGCCAGGAGACAACGGACAGGTGGCAGAAACTGTTTTTT.

The V call is TRBV19, the J call TRBJ2-7; 7 bases fit TRBD1. After removal of 5 bases from V and 4 bases from J, the junction contained 17 bases not matched to a gene. Germline lookup yields CDR1 LNHDA and CDR2 SQIVND (reference sequence). This CDR3 contains 17 residues. The CDR3 DNA sequence: TGTGCCAGTAGTCCAAAATTCAGGGGGAAAGGAGTTTACGAGCAGTACTTC. It translates to CASSPKFRGKGVYEQYF.

This clone showed up many times. V gene TRBV19 combines with J gene TRBJ1-2, with 8 bases aligning to TRBD1. The CDR3 spans 16 residues. In germline, CDR1 is LNHDA, CDR2 SQIVND (reference sequence). J was trimmed by 2 bases and V by 6 bases; bases with no gene match: 11. The CDR3 reads CASREAAWDRNYGYTF. The DNA of the CDR3 is TGTGCCAGTAGGGAGGCGGCCTGGGACAGGAACTATGGCTACACCTTC.

The rearrangement joins TRBV4-1 to TRBJ1-5; 7 nucleotides match TRBD1. The CDR3 runs 16 residues. Trimming took 3 bases from V and 4 from J; bases not matched to a gene: 9. Germline CDR1 is MGHRA and CDR2 is YSYEKL. The CDR3 DNA follows: TGCGCCAGCAGCCAGGCCGGGACAGAACTAAATCAGCCCCAGCATTTT. Protein sequence: CASSQAGTELNQPQHF.

The CDR3 DNA follows: TGTGCCAGCTCACCAAGCTCAGGACAACACCTCTACGAGCAGTACTTC. It translates to CASSPSSGQHLYEQYF. The chain recombines TRBV18 with TRBJ2-7, with a weak D call TRBD1 (5 bases). CDR3 length: 16 residues. The germline V and J ends were trimmed by 2 bases and 3 bases, with 17 bases remaining between them. Germline-derived CDR1 and CDR2 are KGHSH and LQKENI.

The V gene is TRBV6-5, the J gene TRBJ1-2; 7 positions match TRBD1. The CDR3 totals 11 residues. Germline lookup yields CDR1 MNHEY and CDR2 SVGAGI. V shed 7 bases, J shed 11 bases, and the junction held 7 bases outside the gene matches. As DNA, the CDR3 is TGTGCCAGCACCCAACGGGGACAGTACACCTTC. Residues: CASTQRGQYTF.

The rearrangement joins TRBV12-2 to TRBJ1-6; the table's D call, TRBD1, has no DNA check behind it. TRBV12-2 is tagged as a pseudogene. This CDR3 comprises 19 residues. CDR3 amino acids: CASRLITSDRGGNNSPLHF. Written as DNA, the CDR3 is TGTGCAAGTCGCTTAATTACCTCGGACAGGGGAGGAAATAATTCACCCCTCCACTTT.

This chain connects TRBV5-6 to TRBJ1-5; no firm D call. Germline CDR1 is SGHDT and CDR2 is YYEEEE. The CDR3 contains 14 residues. Trimming shortened V by 3 bases and J by 5 bases, and 12 bases separated the two germline ends. Here the CDR3 DNA reads TGTGCCAGCAGCTCCTCCCCCGGGGATCAGCCCCAGCATTTT. As protein: CASSSSPGDQPQHF.

The CDR3 nucleotides are TGTGCCAGCAGTTACAGGAGCTCTGGGGCCAACGTCCTGACTTTC. Amino acid sequence: CASSYRSSGANVLTF. The chain carries TRBV5-6 and TRBJ2-6; tentative D call: TRBD1 (5 bases). The CDR3 runs 15 residues. Germline V lookup: CDR1 SGHDT, CDR2 YYEEEE. Trimming stripped 5 bases from V and 0 bases from J, with 9 bases between.

This clone was recorded only once. The chain links TRBV7-8 to TRBJ1-6; TRBD1 matches at 8 bases. CDR3 length equals 15 residues. Trimming cost V 5 bases and J 7 bases; bases outside gene matches: 7. Germline V CDR1 and CDR2: SGHVS, FQNEAQ. The CDR3 sequence is CASSQRQGTNSPLHF. CDR3 DNA sequence: TGTGCCAGCAGCCAGAGACAGGGGACCAATTCACCCCTCCACTTT. Combining the CDR3 with reference TRBV7-8 and TRBJ1-6 gives the whole variable domain GAGVSQSPRYKVAKRGQDVALRCDPISGHVSLFWYQQALGQGPEFLTYFQNEAQLDKSGLPSDRFFAERPEGSVSTLKIQRTQQEDSAVYLCASSQRQGTNSPLHFGNGTRLTVT.